Below, 32 T cell receptor beta chains from the same sample are listed, as sequenced in a study of a mutant IDH1 vaccine in newly diagnosed glioma. The time point here: baseline, week 1 (first vaccination visit). Treatment in this sample: pre-vaccination baseline after standard-of-care therapy. Clones were read by immunoSEQ multiplex PCR, and TCRdb kept only the in-frame ones, dropping some. The sample carries some 95,000 clones, around four fifths recorded once. Material: PBMCs, obtained from a glioma patient treated with radiotherapy, temozolomide or both. All receptors derive from a man aged 40-55 years with glioma.

This sequence joins TRBV18 and TRBJ2-3; TRBD1 matches 8 bases. CDR3 length: 16 amino acids. Germline assignment: CDR1 KGHSH and CDR2 LQKENI. V lost 2 bases and J lost 6; bases outside the gene matches: 10. CDR3: CASSPTGTGGMDTQYF. In DNA form, the CDR3 reads TGTGCCAGCTCACCAACTGGGACAGGAGGTATGGATACGCAGTATTTT.

There are a few counts of this clone. The CDR3 nucleotides read TGTGCCAGCAGCTTATATAGCCCGGCGTTCCATGAGCAGTTCTTC. Translating gives CASSLYSPAFHEQFF. V and J are TRBV7-9 and TRBJ2-1; no definite D call. Germline CDR1 reads SEHNR; CDR2 reads FQNEAQ (reference sequence). This CDR3 has 15 residues. With 2 bases removed from V and 8 bases from J, the gap between germline ends came to 16 bases. Together with reference TRBV7-9 and TRBJ2-1, the CDR3 gives the full variable domain: DTGVSQNPRHKITKRGQNVTFRCDPISEHNRLYWYRQTLGQGPEFLTYFQNEAQLEKSRLLSDRFSAERPKGSFSTLEIQRTEQGDSAMYLCASSLYSPAFHEQFFGPGTRLTVL.

The rearrangement links TRBV19 to TRBJ1-1; 9 positions match TRBD1. V trimming: 4 bases; J trimming: 5 bases; junction bases outside the gene matches: 11. The V gene's germline CDR1 is LNHDA and CDR2 SQIVND (reference sequence). CDR3 length: 16 residues. The CDR3, as DNA: TGTGCCAGTAGTAAAACAGGGGGCCGTTTGGGTACTGAAGCTTTCTTT. Its protein product is CASSKTGGRLGTEAFF. Full variable domain (rest looked up from reference TRBV19 and TRBJ1-1): DGGITQSPKYLFRKEGQNVTLSCEQNLNHDAMYWYRQDPGQGLRLIYYSQIVNDFQKGDIAEGYSVSREKKESFPLTVTSAQKNPTAFYLCASSKTGGRLGTEAFFGQGTRLTVV.

This clone was observed a handful of times. The chain links TRBV20-1 to TRBJ1-1; D ambiguous. Looked up from germline, CDR1 is DFQATT and CDR2 is SNEGSKA (reference sequence). Trimming cost V 3 bases and J 8 bases, with 10 bases left between them. The CDR3 extends over 11 amino acids. CDR3 protein: CSASFYPEAFF. CDR3 DNA: TGCAGTGCTAGTTTCTACCCAGAAGCTTTCTTT.

The chain carries TRBV11-3 and TRBJ1-1; D call uncertain. Per germline, CDR1 SGHNT and CDR2 YENEEA. This CDR3 spans 13 amino acids. V lost 3 bases, J lost 0 bases, and 5 bases lay in between. The CDR3: CASSLEMNTEAFF. CDR3 bases: TGTGCCAGCAGCTTGGAGATGAACACTGAAGCTTTCTTT.

This chain connects TRBV5-4 to TRBJ2-7; the D gene could be TRBD1 or TRBD2 (6 bases each). Germline CDR1 is SGHNT and CDR2 is YYREEE (reference sequence). The CDR3 extends over 15 amino acids. V was pared by 4 bases and J by 2 bases, with 16 bases between. DNA for the CDR3: TGTGCCAGCAGCCGGGAGCAGGGGTTAACCTACGAGCAGTACTTC. Residues: CASSREQGLTYEQYF.

This clone has only a few counts. J is TRBJ1-1 and V is TRBV5-1; TRBD1 might be the D (6 bases). The CDR3 is 15 amino acids. Germline CDR1 reads SGHRS; CDR2 reads YFSETQ. The V end lost 1 base, the J end lost 1 base, and 11 bases lay between the germline ends. The CDR3 protein is CASSLSGAENTEAFF. The CDR3 nucleotides read TGCGCCAGCAGCTTGTCGGGGGCGGAGAACACTGAAGCTTTCTTT. The variable domain in full, completed from reference TRBV5-1 and TRBJ1-1, reads KAGVTQTPRYLIKTRGQQVTLSCSPISGHRSVSWYQQTPGQGLQFLFEYFSETQRNKGNFPGRFSGRQFSNSRSEMNVSTLELGDSALYLCASSLSGAENTEAFFGQGTRLTVV.

This rearrangement joins TRBV10-3 to TRBJ2-4; 8 nucleotides line up with TRBD1. V was clipped by 2 bases and J by 4 bases; unmatched bases: 4. This CDR3 is 15 amino acids long. Germline V gives CDR1 ENHRY, CDR2 SYGVKD. The CDR3 sequence: CAISEPQGAKNIQYF. The CDR3 bases are TGTGCCATCAGTGAGCCCCAGGGGGCAAAAAACATTCAGTACTTC.

The chain combines TRBV15 with TRBJ2-7; D may be TRBD2 (6 bases). The CDR3 extends over 14 amino acids. V gave up 0 bases and J gave up 6 bases, with 12 bases separating them. Germline V gene sequence: CDR1 LNHNV, CDR2 YYDKDF (reference sequence). CDR3 bases: TGTGCCACCAGCAGAGAAGGCAGCGGGCGCGAGCAGTACTTC. Protein sequence: CATSREGSGREQYF.

The chain is built from TRBV13 and TRBJ2-7; TRBD2 agrees at 11 bases. V shed 5 bases, J shed 2 bases, and the junction held 2 bases outside the gene matches. The CDR3 is 14 residues long. CDR1 is PRHDT, CDR2 FYEKMQ, per germline (reference sequence). Here the CDR3 reads CASSNSGGAYEQYF. CDR3 coding DNA: TGTGCCAGCAGCAATAGCGGGGGGGCCTACGAGCAGTACTTC.

This chain links TRBV4-1 with TRBJ1-2; D may be TRBD1 (5 bases). CDR3 length: 14 residues. Germline loops: CDR1 MGHRA, CDR2 YSYEKL. V lost 1 base to trimming and J lost 10 bases, with 16 bases between them. Written as DNA, the CDR3 is TGCGCCAGCAGCCAAGGGCCCCTAGGAGGGGACTACACCTTC. Amino acid sequence: CASSQGPLGGDYTF.

This clone was detected once. This chain links TRBV11-2 with TRBJ2-5, with D possibly being TRBD2 (6 bases). The V end was cut by 0 bases, the J end by 5 bases, with 10 bases between. The CDR3 loop spans 14 amino acids. The germline CDR1 and CDR2 sequences are SGHAT and FQNNGV. The CDR3 spells CASSLDRGGETQYF. In nucleotides, the CDR3 is TGTGCCAGCAGCTTAGATCGTGGGGGGGAGACCCAGTACTTC.

The chain couples TRBV15 to TRBJ1-3, with D perhaps matching TRBD1 (6 bases). Germline values: CDR1 LNHNV, CDR2 YYDKDF (reference sequence). The V gene lost 1 base and the J gene lost 0 bases, with 10 bases spanning the gap. CDR3 size: 16 residues. The CDR3 loop reads CATSRGQGSSGNTIYF. Here the CDR3 DNA reads TGTGCCACCAGCAGAGGGCAGGGGAGCTCTGGAAACACCATATATTTT.

The chain is built from TRBV18 and TRBJ2-7; perhaps TRBD1 as D (5 bases). The V end was cut by 2 bases, the J end by 0 bases, with 26 bases between. CDR3 length equals 20 residues. Per germline, CDR1 KGHSH and CDR2 LQKENI. CDR3 DNA sequence: TGTGCCAGCTCACCAATCCGGTGGGGCCAGACACTTAAAAGCTCCTACGAGCAGTACTTC. Protein sequence: CASSPIRWGQTLKSSYEQYF.

The chain carries TRBV6-5 and TRBJ2-3; TRBD2 matches at 8 bases. V lost 2 bases, J lost 11 bases, and 12 bases stayed unmatched. The CDR3 has 15 residues. Germline CDR1 MNHEY, CDR2 SVGAGI. The CDR3 DNA sequence: TGTGCCAGCAGTTACACCTTCGACTCACGGGGGGGGCAGTATTTT. Its protein is CASSYTFDSRGGQYF.

This clone was seen a few times. The rearrangement joins TRBV12-5 to TRBJ2-1, with 12 bases identical to TRBD2. The junction had 11 bases not matched to a gene; V was cut back by 6 bases and J by 8 bases. CDR1 is LGHNT, CDR2 FRNRAP, per germline. The CDR3 sequence is 16 residues long. In DNA, the CDR3 is TGTGCTAGTGGCCAAGGCGCTAGCGGGGGGGGCCATGAGCAGTTCTTC. It codes for CASGQGASGGGHEQFF.

The genes are TRBV28 and TRBJ1-1; D is uncertain. The CDR3 contains 13 residues. V lost 6 bases to trimming and J lost 5 bases, with 13 bases between them. The germline CDR1 and CDR2 sequences are MDHEN and SYDVKM. The DNA of the CDR3 is TGTGCCAGCAGGGGGAATGGGCGAACTGAAGCTTTCTTT. Protein: CASRGNGRTEAFF.

This clone is a singleton in its sample. The V gene is TRBV4-2, the J gene TRBJ1-3; D may be TRBD1 (5 bases). CDR1 is LGHNA, CDR2 YNFKEQ, per germline. This CDR3 contains 16 residues. Trimming took 0 bases from V and 4 from J, leaving 13 bases between them. The CDR3 DNA reads TGTGCCAGCAGCCAAGATCCGGCAGGGTCAGGAAACACCATATATTTT. Translating gives CASSQDPAGSGNTIYF.

The chain couples TRBV7-2 to TRBJ2-3, with 7 bases lining up with TRBD1. The CDR3 has 15 amino acids. Germline V gives CDR1 SGHTA, CDR2 FQGNSA. V lost 1 base and J lost 3; bases outside the gene matches: 4. The CDR3 DNA is TGTGCCAGCAGCTTAGACGGACAGGTGACAGATACGCAGTATTTT. The encoded protein is CASSLDGQVTDTQYF.

This sequence joins TRBV4-1 and TRBJ2-1; 10 bases align to TRBD2. With V trimmed by 0 bases and J by 2 bases, 1 base remained unmatched. CDR1 MGHRA and CDR2 YSYEKL come from the germline V gene. There are 16 residues in the CDR3. CDR3 DNA: TGCGCCAGCAGCCAAGATCTAGCGGGGGCCTACAATGAGCAGTTCTTC. Amino acids: CASSQDLAGAYNEQFF.

The chain couples TRBV18 to TRBJ2-7, with 9 positions matching TRBD1. CDR1 is KGHSH, CDR2 LQKENI, per germline. The V and J ends lost 1 base and 7 bases, in that order; junction bases with no gene match: 14. This CDR3 is built from 17 residues. CDR3 protein: CASSPRGTGNAGREQYF. DNA for the CDR3: TGTGCCAGCTCACCACGGGGGACAGGGAACGCGGGGCGGGAGCAGTACTTC.

This chain connects TRBV5-1 to TRBJ1-5; D unresolved. This CDR3 contains 13 residues. V dropped 1 base and J dropped 7 bases, with 9 bases sitting between them. Germline V gene sequence: CDR1 SGHRS, CDR2 YFSETQ. The CDR3, as DNA: TGCGCCAGCAGCTTGCTGGTAGGCCAGCCCCAGCATTTT. Protein product: CASSLLVGQPQHF.

The chain joins TRBV6-5 to TRBJ1-4; D is possibly TRBD1 (5 bases). Between the trimmed V and J ends, which lost 6 bases and 7 bases, there was a span of 18 bases. Per the germline V gene, CDR1 is MNHEY and CDR2 is SVGAGI. This CDR3 spans 15 amino acids. DNA of the CDR3: TGTGCCAGCAGGCCGCCAGGGAGCGACGGTGAAAAACTGTTTTTT. Translating it yields CASRPPGSDGEKLFF.

This chain links TRBV28 with TRBJ2-1, with D possibly TRBD2 on 5 matching bases. Looked up from germline, CDR1 is MDHEN and CDR2 is SYDVKM. Trimming left V 5 bases short and J 2 bases short, with 13 bases between. CDR3 length: 15 residues. The CDR3 nucleotides read TGTGCCAGCAGTGGCCTTAGCGAGACCTACAATGAGCAGTTCTTC. This encodes CASSGLSETYNEQFF.

The V and J genes are TRBV2 and TRBJ2-5, with D possibly being TRBD1 or TRBD2 (5 bases each). The germline V gene has CDR1 SNHLY and CDR2 FYNNEI. Deletions cut 4 bases from V and 2 bases from J, with 14 bases between. The CDR3 runs 15 residues. CDR3 DNA sequence: TGTGCCAGCAGTGGCCTTGCCGGGGCTCAAGAGACCCAGTACTTC. Translated, it gives CASSGLAGAQETQYF.

The V and J genes are TRBV18 and TRBJ2-3, with 7 bases aligning to TRBD1. The germline V gene encodes CDR1 KGHSH and CDR2 LQKENI. There are 14 residues in the CDR3. The junction had 8 bases not matched to a gene; V was cut back by 4 bases and J by 7 bases. As DNA, the CDR3 is TGTGCCAGCTCACGGGACAGAAATCAAAATACGCAGTATTTT. Amino acid sequence: CASSRDRNQNTQYF.

This chain links TRBV19 with TRBJ2-2, with 9 bases that match TRBD1. From germline, CDR1 is LNHDA and CDR2 SQIVND (reference sequence). The CDR3 extends over 14 amino acids. V lost 4 bases, J lost 6 bases, and 3 bases stayed unmatched. The CDR3 sequence is CASSSGQGPGELFF. CDR3 nucleotides: TGTGCCAGTAGTAGCGGACAGGGGCCCGGGGAGCTGTTTTTT.

The V call is TRBV5-6, the J call TRBJ2-7; 13 bases line up with TRBD2. This CDR3 has 15 residues. Germline loops: CDR1 SGHDT, CDR2 YYEEEE. After removal of 5 bases from V and 6 bases from J, the junction contained 8 bases not matched to a gene. The CDR3 sequence: CASSFGLAGVREQYF. The CDR3 DNA follows: TGTGCCAGCAGTTTTGGACTAGCGGGAGTCCGCGAGCAGTACTTC.

V usage is TRBV9 and J usage is TRBJ1-1; D may be TRBD1 (5 bases). CDR3 size: 13 residues. Per the germline V gene, CDR1 is SGDLS and CDR2 is YYNGEE. Trimming took off 3 bases at V and 5 bases at J, with 11 bases between the two ends. CDR3 nucleotide sequence: TGTGCCAGCAGCGAGGGGTTCGGTACTGAAGCTTTCTTT. Translating it yields CASSEGFGTEAFF.

The chain links TRBV4-1 to TRBJ2-1; 11 nucleotides line up with TRBD2. Germline loops: CDR1 MGHRA, CDR2 YSYEKL. J was trimmed by 0 bases and V by 0 bases; bases with no gene match: 7. This CDR3 is 19 amino acids long. CDR3 protein: CASSQDLGTSGSSYNEQFF. The CDR3 DNA reads TGCGCCAGCAGCCAAGATCTGGGGACTAGCGGTAGCTCCTACAATGAGCAGTTCTTC.

The J gene is TRBJ2-3, the V gene TRBV4-3; D may correspond to TRBD1 or TRBD2 (7 bases each). The CDR3 totals 17 residues. The germline V and J ends were trimmed by 4 bases and 1 base, with 18 bases remaining between them. The germline V gene has CDR1 LGHNA and CDR2 YSLEER. CDR3 region: CASSPGGGAGGTDTQYF. The CDR3 DNA is TGCGCCAGCAGCCCAGGGGGGGGTGCAGGGGGCACAGATACGCAGTATTTT.

J is TRBJ2-7 and V is TRBV28; a weak D match, TRBD2 (5 bases). V was trimmed by 6 bases and J by 2 bases, leaving 14 bases between them. From germline, CDR1 is MDHEN and CDR2 SYDVKM. This CDR3 has 14 amino acids. CDR3 bases: TGTGCCAGCAGGACCGGGAATCCAACCTACGAGCAGTACTTC. Its protein is CASRTGNPTYEQYF.